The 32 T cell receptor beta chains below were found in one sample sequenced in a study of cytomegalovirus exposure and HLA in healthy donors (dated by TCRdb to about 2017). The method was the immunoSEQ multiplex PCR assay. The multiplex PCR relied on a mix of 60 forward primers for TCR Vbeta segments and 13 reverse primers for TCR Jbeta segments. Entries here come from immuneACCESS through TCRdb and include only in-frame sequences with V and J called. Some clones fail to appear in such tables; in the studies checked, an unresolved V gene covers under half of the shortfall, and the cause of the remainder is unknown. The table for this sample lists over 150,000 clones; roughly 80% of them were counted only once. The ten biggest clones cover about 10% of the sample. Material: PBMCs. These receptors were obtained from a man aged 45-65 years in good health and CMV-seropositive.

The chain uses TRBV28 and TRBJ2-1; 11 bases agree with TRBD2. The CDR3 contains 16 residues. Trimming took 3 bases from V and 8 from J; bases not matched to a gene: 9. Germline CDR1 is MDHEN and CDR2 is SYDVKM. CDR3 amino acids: CASSFIAGGRKDEQFF. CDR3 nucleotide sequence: TGTGCCAGCAGTTTCATAGCGGGGGGGCGAAAAGATGAGCAGTTCTTC.

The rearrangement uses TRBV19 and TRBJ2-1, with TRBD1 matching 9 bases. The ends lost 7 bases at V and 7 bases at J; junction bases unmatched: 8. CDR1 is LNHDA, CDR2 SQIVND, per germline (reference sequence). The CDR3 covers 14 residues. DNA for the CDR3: TGTGCCAGTACCCCCGGGACAGGGACGAATGAGCAGTTCTTC. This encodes CASTPGTGTNEQFF.

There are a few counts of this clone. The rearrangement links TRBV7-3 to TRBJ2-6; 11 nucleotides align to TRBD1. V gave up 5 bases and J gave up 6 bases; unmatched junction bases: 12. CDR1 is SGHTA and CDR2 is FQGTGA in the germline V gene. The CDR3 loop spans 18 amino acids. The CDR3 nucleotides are TGTGCCAGCAGCCCGGGCGGGGACAGGGGGGTCTCGGCCAACGTCCTGACTTTC. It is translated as CASSPGGDRGVSANVLTF.

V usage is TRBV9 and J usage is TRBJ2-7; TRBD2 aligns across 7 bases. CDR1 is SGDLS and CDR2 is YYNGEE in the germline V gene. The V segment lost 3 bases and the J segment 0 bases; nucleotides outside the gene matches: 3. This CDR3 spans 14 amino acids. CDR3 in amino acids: CASSARDYSYEQYF. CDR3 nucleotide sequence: TGTGCCAGCAGCGCCAGGGACTACTCCTACGAGCAGTACTTC.

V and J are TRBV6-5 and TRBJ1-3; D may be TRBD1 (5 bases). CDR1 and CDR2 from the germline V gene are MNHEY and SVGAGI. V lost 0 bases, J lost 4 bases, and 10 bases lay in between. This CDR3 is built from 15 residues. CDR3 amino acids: CASSYSRGLGNTIYF. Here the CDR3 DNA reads TGTGCCAGCAGTTACTCGAGGGGACTCGGAAACACCATATATTTT.

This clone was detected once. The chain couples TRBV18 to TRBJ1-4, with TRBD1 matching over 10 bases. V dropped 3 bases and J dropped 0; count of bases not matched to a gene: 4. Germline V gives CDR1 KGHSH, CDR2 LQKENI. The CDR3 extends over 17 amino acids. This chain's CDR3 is CASSPGQGPSTNEKLFF. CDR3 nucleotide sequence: TGTGCCAGCTCACCGGGACAGGGGCCCTCAACTAATGAAAAACTGTTTTTT.

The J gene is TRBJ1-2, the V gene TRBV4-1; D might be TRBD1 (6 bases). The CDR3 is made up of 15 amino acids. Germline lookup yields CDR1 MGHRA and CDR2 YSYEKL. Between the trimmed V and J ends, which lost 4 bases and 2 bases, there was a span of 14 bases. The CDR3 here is CASSLRRQDNYGYTF. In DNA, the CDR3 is TGCGCCAGCAGCCTCCGAAGACAGGACAACTATGGCTACACCTTC.

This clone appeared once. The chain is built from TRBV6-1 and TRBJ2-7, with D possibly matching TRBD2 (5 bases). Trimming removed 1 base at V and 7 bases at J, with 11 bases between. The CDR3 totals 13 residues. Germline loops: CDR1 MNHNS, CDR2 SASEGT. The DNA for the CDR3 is TGTGCCAGCAGTGAAGGACTATCGTGGGAGCAGTACTTC. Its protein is CASSEGLSWEQYF.

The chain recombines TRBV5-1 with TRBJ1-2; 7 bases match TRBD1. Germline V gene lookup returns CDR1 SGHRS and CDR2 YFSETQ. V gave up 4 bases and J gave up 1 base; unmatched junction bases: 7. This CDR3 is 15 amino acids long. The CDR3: CASSPGDSFNYGYTF. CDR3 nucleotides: TGCGCCAGCAGCCCCGGGGACAGCTTTAACTATGGCTACACCTTC. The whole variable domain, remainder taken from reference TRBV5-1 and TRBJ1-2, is KAGVTQTPRYLIKTRGQQVTLSCSPISGHRSVSWYQQTPGQGLQFLFEYFSETQRNKGNFPGRFSGRQFSNSRSEMNVSTLELGDSALYLCASSPGDSFNYGYTFGSGTRLTVV.

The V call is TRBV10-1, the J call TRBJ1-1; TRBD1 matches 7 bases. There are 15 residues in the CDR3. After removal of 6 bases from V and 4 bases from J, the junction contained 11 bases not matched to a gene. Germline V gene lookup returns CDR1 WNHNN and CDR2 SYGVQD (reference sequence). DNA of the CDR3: TGCGCCAGCAGGGAACAGGGGCGTTGGGGCACTGAAGCTTTCTTT. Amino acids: CASREQGRWGTEAFF.

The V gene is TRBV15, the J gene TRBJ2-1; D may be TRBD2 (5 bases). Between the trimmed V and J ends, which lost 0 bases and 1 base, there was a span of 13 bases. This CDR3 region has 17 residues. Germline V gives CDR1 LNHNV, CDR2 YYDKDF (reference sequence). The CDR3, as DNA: TGTGCCACCAGCAGAGAGGTAGGGAGTTTGTCCTACAATGAGCAGTTCTTC. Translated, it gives CATSREVGSLSYNEQFF.

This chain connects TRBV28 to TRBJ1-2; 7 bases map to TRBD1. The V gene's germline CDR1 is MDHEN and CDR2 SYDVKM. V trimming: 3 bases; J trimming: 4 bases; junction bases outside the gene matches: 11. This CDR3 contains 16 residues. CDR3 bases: TGTGCCAGCAGTTTCCTGGGGCAGGGGGTCAGCTATGGCTACACCTTC. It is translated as CASSFLGQGVSYGYTF.

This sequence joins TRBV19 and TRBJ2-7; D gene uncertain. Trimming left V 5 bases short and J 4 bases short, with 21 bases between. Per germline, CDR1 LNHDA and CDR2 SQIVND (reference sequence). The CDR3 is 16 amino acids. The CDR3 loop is CASSLTTSAGSYEQYF. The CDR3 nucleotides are TGTGCCAGTAGTCTAACGACTTCAGCCGGTTCTTACGAGCAGTACTTC.

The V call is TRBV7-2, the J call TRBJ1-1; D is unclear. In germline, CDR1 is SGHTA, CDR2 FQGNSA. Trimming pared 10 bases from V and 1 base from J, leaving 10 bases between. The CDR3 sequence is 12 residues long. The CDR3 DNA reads TGTGCCACCAGGTTTCGGAACACTGAAGCTTTCTTT. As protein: CATRFRNTEAFF. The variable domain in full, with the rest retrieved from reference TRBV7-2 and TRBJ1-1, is GAGVSQSPSNKVTEKGKDVELRCDPISGHTALYWYRQSLGQGLEFLIYFQGNSAPDKSGLPSDRFSAERTGGSVSTLTIQRTQQEDSAVYLCATRFRNTEAFFGQGTRLTVV.

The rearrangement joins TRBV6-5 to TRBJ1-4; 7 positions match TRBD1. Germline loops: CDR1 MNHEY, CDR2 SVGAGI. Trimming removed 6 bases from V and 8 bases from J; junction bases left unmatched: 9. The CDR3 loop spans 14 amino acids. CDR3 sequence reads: CASRSQGLEEKLFF. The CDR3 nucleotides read TGTGCCAGCAGATCACAGGGGTTGGAAGAAAAACTGTTTTTT.

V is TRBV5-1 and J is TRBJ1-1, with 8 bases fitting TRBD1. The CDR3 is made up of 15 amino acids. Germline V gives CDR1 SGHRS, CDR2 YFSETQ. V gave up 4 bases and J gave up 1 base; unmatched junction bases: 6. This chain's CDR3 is CASSGGTGENTEAFF. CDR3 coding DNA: TGCGCCAGCAGCGGGGGGACAGGCGAGAACACTGAAGCTTTCTTT.

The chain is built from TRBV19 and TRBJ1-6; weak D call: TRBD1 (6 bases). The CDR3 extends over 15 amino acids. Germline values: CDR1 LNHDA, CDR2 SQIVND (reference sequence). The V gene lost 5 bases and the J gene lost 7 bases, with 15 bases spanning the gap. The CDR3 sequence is CASSPRTDGNSPLHF. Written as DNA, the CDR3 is TGTGCCAGTAGTCCCCGGACAGACGGAAATTCACCCCTCCACTTT.

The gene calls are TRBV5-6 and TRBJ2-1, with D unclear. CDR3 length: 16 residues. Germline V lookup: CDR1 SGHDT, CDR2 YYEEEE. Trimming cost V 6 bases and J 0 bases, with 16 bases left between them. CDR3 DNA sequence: TGTGCCAGCACCTTTTACGCGGCCCGCTCCTACAATGAGCAGTTCTTC. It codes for CASTFYAARSYNEQFF.

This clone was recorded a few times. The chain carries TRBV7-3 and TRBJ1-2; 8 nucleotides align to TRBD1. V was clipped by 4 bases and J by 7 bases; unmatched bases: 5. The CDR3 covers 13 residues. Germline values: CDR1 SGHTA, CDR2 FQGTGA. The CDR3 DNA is TGTGCCAGCAGCTCCGGGACAGGCGGTGGCTACACCTTC. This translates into CASSSGTGGGYTF.

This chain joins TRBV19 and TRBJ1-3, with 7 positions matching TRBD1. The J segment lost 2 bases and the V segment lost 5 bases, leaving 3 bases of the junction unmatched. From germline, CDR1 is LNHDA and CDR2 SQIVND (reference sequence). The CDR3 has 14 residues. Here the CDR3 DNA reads TGTGCCAGTAGTGCGACAGGGACTGGAAACACCATATATTTT. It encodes CASSATGTGNTIYF.

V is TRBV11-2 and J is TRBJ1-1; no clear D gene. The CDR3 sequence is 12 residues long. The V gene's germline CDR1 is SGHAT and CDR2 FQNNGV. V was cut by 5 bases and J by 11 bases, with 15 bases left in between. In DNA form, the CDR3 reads TGTGCCAGCAGCCTCTTCTCTGAGTGTGCTTTCTTT. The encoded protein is CASSLFSECAFF.

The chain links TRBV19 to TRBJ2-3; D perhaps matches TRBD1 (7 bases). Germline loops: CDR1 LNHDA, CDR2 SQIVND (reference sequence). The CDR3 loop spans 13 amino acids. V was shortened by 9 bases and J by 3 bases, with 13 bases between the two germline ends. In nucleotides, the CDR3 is TGTGCCAGCACGCCAGGGGGGACAGATACGCAGTATTTT. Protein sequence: CASTPGGTDTQYF. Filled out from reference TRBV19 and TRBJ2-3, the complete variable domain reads DGGITQSPKYLFRKEGQNVTLSCEQNLNHDAMYWYRQDPGQGLRLIYYSQIVNDFQKGDIAEGYSVSREKKESFPLTVTSAQKNPTAFYLCASTPGGTDTQYFGPGTRLTVL.

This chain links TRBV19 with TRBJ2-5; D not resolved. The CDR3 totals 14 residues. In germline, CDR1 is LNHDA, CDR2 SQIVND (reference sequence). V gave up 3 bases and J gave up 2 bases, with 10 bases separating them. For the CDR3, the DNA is TGTGCCAGTAGTATCGGAGCTTGGCAAGAGACCCAGTACTTC. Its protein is CASSIGAWQETQYF.

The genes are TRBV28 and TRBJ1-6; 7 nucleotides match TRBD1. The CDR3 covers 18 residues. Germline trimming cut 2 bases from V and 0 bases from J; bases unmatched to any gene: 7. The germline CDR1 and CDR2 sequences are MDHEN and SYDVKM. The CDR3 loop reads CASSLPGQASSYNSPLHF. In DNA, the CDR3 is TGTGCCAGCAGTTTACCCGGACAGGCGAGCTCCTATAATTCACCCCTCCACTTT.

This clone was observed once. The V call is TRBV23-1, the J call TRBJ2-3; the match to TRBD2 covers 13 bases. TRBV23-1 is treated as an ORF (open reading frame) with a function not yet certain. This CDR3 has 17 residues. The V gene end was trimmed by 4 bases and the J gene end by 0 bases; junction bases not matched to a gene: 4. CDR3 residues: CASSRLAGGTSTDTQYF. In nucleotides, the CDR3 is TGCGCCAGCAGTCGACTAGCGGGGGGCACGAGCACAGATACGCAGTATTTT.

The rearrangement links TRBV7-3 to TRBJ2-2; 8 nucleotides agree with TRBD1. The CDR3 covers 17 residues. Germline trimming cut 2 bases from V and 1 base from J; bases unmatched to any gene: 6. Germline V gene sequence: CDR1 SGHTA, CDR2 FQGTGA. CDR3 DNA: TGTGCCAGCAGCTTACCCATAGGGACAGGGAACACCGGGGAGCTGTTTTTT. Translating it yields CASSLPIGTGNTGELFF.

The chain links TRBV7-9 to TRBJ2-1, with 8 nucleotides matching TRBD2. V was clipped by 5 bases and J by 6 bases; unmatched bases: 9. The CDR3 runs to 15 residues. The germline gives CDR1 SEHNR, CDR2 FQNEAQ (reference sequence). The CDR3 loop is CASSKPGTSGNEQFF. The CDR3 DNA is TGTGCCAGCAGCAAGCCCGGGACTAGTGGCAATGAGCAGTTCTTC.

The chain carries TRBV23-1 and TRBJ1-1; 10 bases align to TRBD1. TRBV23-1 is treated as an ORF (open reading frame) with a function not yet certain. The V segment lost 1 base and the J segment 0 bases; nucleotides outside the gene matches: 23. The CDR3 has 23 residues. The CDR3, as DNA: TGCGCCAGCAGTCAATTAGGGTTGGGGACAGGGGTAACCGAAGTCCCCATGAACACTGAAGCTTTCTTT. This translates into CASSQLGLGTGVTEVPMNTEAFF.

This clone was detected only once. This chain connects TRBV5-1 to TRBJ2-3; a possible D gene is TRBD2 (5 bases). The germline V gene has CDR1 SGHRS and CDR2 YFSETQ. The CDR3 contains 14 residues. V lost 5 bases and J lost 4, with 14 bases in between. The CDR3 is CASRDSKGADTQYF. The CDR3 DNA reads TGCGCCAGCAGGGACTCGAAAGGTGCAGATACGCAGTATTTT.

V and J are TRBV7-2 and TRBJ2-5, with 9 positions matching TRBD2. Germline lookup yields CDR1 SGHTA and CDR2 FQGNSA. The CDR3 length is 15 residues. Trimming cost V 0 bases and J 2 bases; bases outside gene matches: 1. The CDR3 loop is CASSLALAGQETQYF. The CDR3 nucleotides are TGTGCCAGCAGCTTAGCCCTAGCGGGACAAGAGACCCAGTACTTC.

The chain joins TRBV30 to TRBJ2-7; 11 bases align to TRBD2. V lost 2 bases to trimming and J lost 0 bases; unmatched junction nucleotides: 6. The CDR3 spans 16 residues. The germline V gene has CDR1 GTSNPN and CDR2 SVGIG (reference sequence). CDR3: CAWSPSSGGDSYEQYF. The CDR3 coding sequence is TGTGCCTGGAGTCCGAGTAGCGGGGGGGACTCCTACGAGCAGTACTTC. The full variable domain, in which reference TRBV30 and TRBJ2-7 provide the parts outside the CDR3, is SQTIHQWPATLVQPVGSPLSLECTVEGTSNPNLYWYRQAAGRGLQLLFYSVGIGQISSEVPQNLSASRPQDRQFILSSKKLLLSDSGFYLCAWSPSSGGDSYEQYFGPGTRLTVT.

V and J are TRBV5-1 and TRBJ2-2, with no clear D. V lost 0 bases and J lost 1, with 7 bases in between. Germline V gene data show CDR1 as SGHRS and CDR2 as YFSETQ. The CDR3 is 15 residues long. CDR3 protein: CASSLDSQNTGELFF. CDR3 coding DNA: TGCGCCAGCAGCTTGGATTCCCAGAACACCGGGGAGCTGTTTTTT.